This T cell receptor (beta chain) was observed in a study of T cells in Graves' hyperthyroidism and ophthalmopathy. V lost 4 bases, J lost 4 bases, and 11 bases lay in between. Germline CDR1 is SQVTM and CDR2 is ANQGSEA. The CDR3 is 12 residues long. This clonotype was picked up many times. Amplified TCR beta CDR3 regions came from RNA transcripts. An initial round of RT-PCR targeting the TCR CDR3 relied on the HTBI primer set. A single record per CDR3 protein comes from TCRdb applying MiXCR to the multiplex PCR reads. The sample comprises hundreds of thousands of distinct CDR3 sequences, roughly a sixth of which are singletons, and roughly 18% rests with the top ten.

The sequenced material came from blood. The chain links TRBV29-1 to TRBJ2-7; unclear D gene. The TCR was taken from a young woman with Graves' hyperthyroidism. CDR3 DNA sequence: TGCAGCGTTGGAGGAATTGGGTACGAGCAGTACTTC. Its protein product is CSVGGIGYEQYF.